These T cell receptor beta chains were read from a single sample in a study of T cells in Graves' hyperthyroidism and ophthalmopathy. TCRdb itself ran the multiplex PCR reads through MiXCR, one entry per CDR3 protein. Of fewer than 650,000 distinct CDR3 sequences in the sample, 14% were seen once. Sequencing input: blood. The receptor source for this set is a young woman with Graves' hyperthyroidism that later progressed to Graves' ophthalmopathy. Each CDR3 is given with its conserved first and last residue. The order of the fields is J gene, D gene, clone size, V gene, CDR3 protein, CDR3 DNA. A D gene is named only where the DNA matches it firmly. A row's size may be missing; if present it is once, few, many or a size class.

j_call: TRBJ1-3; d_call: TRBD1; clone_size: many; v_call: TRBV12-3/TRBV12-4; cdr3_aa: CASRPTGGKGNTIYF; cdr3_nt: TGTGCCAGCAGGCCAACAGGGGGCAAAGGAAACACCATATATTTT
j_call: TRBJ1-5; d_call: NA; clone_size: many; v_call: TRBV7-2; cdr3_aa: CASSFYDQPQHF; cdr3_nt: TGTGCCAGCAGCTTTTATGATCAGCCCCAGCATTTT
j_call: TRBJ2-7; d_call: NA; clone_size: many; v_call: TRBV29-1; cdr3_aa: CSVASGGGGRAYEQYF; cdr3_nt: TGCAGCGTGGCATCGGGGGGAGGGGGCCGAGCGTACGAGCAGTACTTC
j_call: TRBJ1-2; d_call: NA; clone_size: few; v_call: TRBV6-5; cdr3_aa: CASSYSPMGANYGYTF; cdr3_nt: TGTGCCAGCAGTTACTCCCCAATGGGCGCTAACTATGGCTACACCTTC
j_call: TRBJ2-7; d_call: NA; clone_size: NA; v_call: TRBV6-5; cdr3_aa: CASTYRPDMSSYEQYF; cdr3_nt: TGTGCCAGCACTTACCGCCCGGACATGAGCTCCTACGAGCAGTACTTC
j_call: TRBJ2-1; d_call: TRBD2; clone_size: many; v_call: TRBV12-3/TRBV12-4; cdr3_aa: CASSLREGLNEQFF; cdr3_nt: TGTGCCAGCAGTTTGCGGGAGGGCCTGAATGAGCAGTTCTTC
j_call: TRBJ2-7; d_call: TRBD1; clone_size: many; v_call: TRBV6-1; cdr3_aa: CASSDMTGWSEQYF; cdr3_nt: TGTGCCAGCAGTGATATGACAGGGTGGAGCGAGCAGTACTTC
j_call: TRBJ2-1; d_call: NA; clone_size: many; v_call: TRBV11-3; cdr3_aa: CASSPAAREQFF; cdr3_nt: TGTGCCAGCAGCCCAGCCGCGAGGGAGCAGTTCTTC
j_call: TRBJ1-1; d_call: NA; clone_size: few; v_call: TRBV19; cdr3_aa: CASSIGGGAEAFF; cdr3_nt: TGTGCCAGTAGTATAGGGGGGGGCGCTGAAGCTTTCTTT
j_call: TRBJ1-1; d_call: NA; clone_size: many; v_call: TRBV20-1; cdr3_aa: CSAPVNTEAFF; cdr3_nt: TGCAGTGCTCCCGTGAACACTGAAGCTTTCTTT
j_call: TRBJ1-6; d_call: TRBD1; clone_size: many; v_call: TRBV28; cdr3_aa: CASSPDRATGFRSPLHF; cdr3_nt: TGTGCCAGCAGCCCTGACAGGGCGACCGGCTTTCGGTCACCCCTCCACTTT
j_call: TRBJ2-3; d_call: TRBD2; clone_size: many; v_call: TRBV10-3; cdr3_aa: CATRGDYSGADTQYF; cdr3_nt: TGTGCCACCAGAGGTGACTATAGCGGGGCGGATACGCAGTATTTT
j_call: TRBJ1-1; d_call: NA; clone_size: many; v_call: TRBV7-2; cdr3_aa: CASILGTLNSEAFF; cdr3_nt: TGTGCCAGCATCCTAGGGACACTCAATTCTGAAGCTTTCTTT
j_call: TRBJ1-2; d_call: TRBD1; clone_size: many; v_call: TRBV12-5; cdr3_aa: CASGLVTVPQQGAIRGYTF; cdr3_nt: TGTGCTAGTGGTTTGGTAACGGTACCACAACAGGGGGCAATCCGGGGCTACACCTTC
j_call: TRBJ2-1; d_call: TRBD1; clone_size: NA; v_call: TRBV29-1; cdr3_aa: CSVGQVGNNEQFF; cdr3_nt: TGCAGCGTGGGACAGGTAGGCAACAATGAGCAGTTCTTC
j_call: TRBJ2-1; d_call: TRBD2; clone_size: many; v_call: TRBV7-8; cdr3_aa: CASSLRLAGVDEQFF; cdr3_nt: TGTGCCAGCAGCTTAAGGCTAGCGGGAGTGGATGAGCAGTTCTTC
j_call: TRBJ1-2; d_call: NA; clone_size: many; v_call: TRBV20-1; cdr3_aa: CSSPGRGSNYGYTF; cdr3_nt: TGCAGTTCCCCCGGCAGGGGCTCTAACTATGGCTACACCTTC
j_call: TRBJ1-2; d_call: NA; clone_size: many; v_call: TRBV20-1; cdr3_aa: CSALPGGGYTF; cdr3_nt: TGCAGTGCCCTTCCGGGGGGTGGCTACACCTTC
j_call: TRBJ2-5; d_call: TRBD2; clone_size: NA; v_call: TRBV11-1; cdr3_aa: CASSPGGRAGTQYF; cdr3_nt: TGTGCCAGCAGTCCTGGCGGGAGGGCGGGGACCCAGTACTTC
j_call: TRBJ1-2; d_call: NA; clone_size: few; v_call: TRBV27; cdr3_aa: CASSLGAGRNYGYTF; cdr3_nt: TGTGCCAGCAGTTTGGGGGCAGGGCGGAACTATGGCTACACCTTC
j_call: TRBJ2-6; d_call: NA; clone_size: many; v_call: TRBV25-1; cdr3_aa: CASGAGWLSGANVLTF; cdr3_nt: TGTGCCAGCGGGGCCGGGTGGCTCTCTGGGGCCAACGTCCTGACTTTC
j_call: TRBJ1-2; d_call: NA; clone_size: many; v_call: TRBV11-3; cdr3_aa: CASSISDSHGYTF; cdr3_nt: TGTGCCAGCAGCATAAGCGATTCGCATGGCTACACCTTC